The rows below give T cell receptor beta chains drawn from one sample of a study of cytomegalovirus exposure and HLA in healthy donors. Sequenced by immunoSEQ multiplex PCR; TCRdb stores in-frame clones only, minus some. The sample has roughly 100,000 clones, about four fifths seen once. Specimen: PBMCs. Receptors originate from a man aged 30 to 39 in good health and CMV-seropositive. Each CDR3 is given with its conserved first and last residue. The D gene is left open where the match is weak. The listing skips clone size in some rows; elsewhere it reads once, few, many or a size class.

.	TRBV11-2	few	TRBJ1-1	15	TGTGCCAGCAGCCCGGCCGGGGGGGCGCCCACTGAAGCTTTCTTT	CASSPAGGAPTEAFF
TRBD1	TRBV15	.	TRBJ2-7	16	TGTGCCACCAGCAGAGATTTGGACAGGATGAGCTACGAGCAGTACTTC	CATSRDLDRMSYEQYF
.	TRBV6-1	.	TRBJ2-7	15	TGTGCCAGCAGTGTTACCGGGACACAACCCTACGAGCAGTACTTC	CASSVTGTQPYEQYF
.	TRBV6-5	.	TRBJ2-1	13	TGTGCCAGCAGCCCGACGGGTGACAATGAGCAGTTCTTC	CASSPTGDNEQFF
TRBD1	TRBV5-1	.	TRBJ2-3	12	TGCGCCAGCAGCCCCGGGACAGGGGCGCAGTATTTT	CASSPGTGAQYF
TRBD1	TRBV19	.	TRBJ2-2	15	TGTGCCAGTAAAACGACAGGGACGAACACCGGGGAGCTGTTTTTT	CASKTTGTNTGELFF
TRBD1	TRBV29-1	once	TRBJ2-1	16	TGCAGCGTTGAGTTTTCTGACAGGGCTAGCTACAATGAGCAGTTCTTC	CSVEFSDRASYNEQFF
TRBD1	TRBV25-1	.	TRBJ1-4	16	TGTGCCAGCAGTGATCAACGGACAGGACCGAATGAAAAACTGTTTTTT	CASSDQRTGPNEKLFF
.	TRBV28	.	TRBJ2-7	16	TGTGCCAGCTCTGGGGGGTCTCGCTTATCGGGGTACGAGCAGTACTTC	CASSGGSRLSGYEQYF
.	TRBV2	once	TRBJ1-5	12	TGTGCCAGCAGCCACAAGTATCAGCCCCAGCATTTT	CASSHKYQPQHF
TRBD1	TRBV7-9	.	TRBJ2-7	13	TGTTCCAGCAGCAGGGACAGATTCTACGAGCAGTACTTC	CSSSRDRFYEQYF
TRBD2	TRBV6-6	.	TRBJ2-3	15	TGTGCCAGCAGTTCGGGACTAGCGGGCACAGATACGCAGTATTTT	CASSSGLAGTDTQYF
TRBD1	TRBV4-3	few	TRBJ2-7	15	TGCGCCAGCAGCCAATACAGGGGGAACTCCTACGAGCAGTACTTC	CASSQYRGNSYEQYF
TRBD1	TRBV7-9	.	TRBJ2-1	16	TGTGCCAGCAGCCCCCCGGACAGGGCCGGCTACAATGAGCAGTTCTTC	CASSPPDRAGYNEQFF